These T cell receptor beta chains were read from a single sample in a study of cytomegalovirus exposure and HLA in healthy donors. This table comes from immunoSEQ multiplex PCR, and its TCRdb copy is limited to in-frame clones, with some not included. This repertoire includes roughly 120,000 clones. The sample taken for sequencing was PBMCs. All receptors come from a man under 40 in good health and CMV-seronegative. Each CDR3 is given with its conserved first and last residue. D genes are given only for firm matches.

>TRBD1|TRBJ2-2|TRBV18
CASSLLAQGLGNTGELFF
TGTGCCAGCTCACTCTTGGCACAGGGGCTGGGGAACACCGGGGAGCTGTTTTTT
>NA|TRBJ1-1|TRBV6-6
CASTMQGGYTEAFF
TGTGCCAGCACCATGCAGGGCGGATACACTGAGGCTTTCTTT
>NA|TRBJ1-2|TRBV5-1
CASSLARDGYTF
TGCGCCAGCAGCTTGGCCAGGGATGGCTACACCTTC
>NA|TRBJ1-2|TRBV9
CASKPRGYGYTF
TGTGCCAGTAAGCCCAGGGGCTATGGCTACACCTTC
>NA|TRBJ1-1|TRBV2
CASSVNGPEAFF
TGTGCCAGCAGTGTTAATGGGCCTGAAGCTTTCTTT
>NA|TRBJ2-7|TRBV7-9
CASTQAAQSYEQYF
TGTGCCAGCACCCAAGCGGCGCAGTCCTACGAGCAGTACTTC
>TRBD2|TRBJ2-2|TRBV5-6
CASSPLRGGKGGELFF
TGTGCCAGCAGCCCATTACGGGGGGGCAAAGGCGGGGAGCTGTTTTTT
>TRBD1|TRBJ1-5|TRBV6-6
CASRANRDRNQPQHF
TGTGCCAGCAGAGCGAACCGGGACAGAAATCAGCCCCAGCATTTT
>NA|TRBJ2-7|TRBV5-6
CASSLVVSYEQYF
TGTGCCAGCAGCTTGGTAGTTTCCTACGAGCAGTACTTC
>NA|TRBJ1-2|TRBV28
CASGRQLTMVYTF
TGTGCCAGCGGGCGACAGTTAACTATGGTCTACACCTTC
>TRBD2|TRBJ2-5|TRBV4-3
CASSQGGGPETQYF
TGCGCCAGCAGCCAAGGGGGAGGGCCAGAGACCCAGTACTTC
>TRBD1|TRBJ1-1|TRBV28
CASSSPGTDTEAFF
TGTGCCAGCAGTTCGCCCGGGACAGACACTGAAGCTTTCTTT
>NA|TRBJ1-1|TRBV6-5
CASNPGRNTEAFF
TGTGCCAGCAACCCCGGGAGAAACACTGAAGCTTTCTTT
>TRBD1|TRBJ1-2|TRBV4-2
CASSQVGGDRGHGYTF
TGTGCCAGCAGCCAAGTGGGGGGCGACAGGGGTCATGGCTACACCTTC
>NA|TRBJ1-5|TRBV30
CAWSRAAGDQPQHF
TGTGCCTGGTCAAGAGCGGCAGGGGATCAGCCCCAGCATTTT